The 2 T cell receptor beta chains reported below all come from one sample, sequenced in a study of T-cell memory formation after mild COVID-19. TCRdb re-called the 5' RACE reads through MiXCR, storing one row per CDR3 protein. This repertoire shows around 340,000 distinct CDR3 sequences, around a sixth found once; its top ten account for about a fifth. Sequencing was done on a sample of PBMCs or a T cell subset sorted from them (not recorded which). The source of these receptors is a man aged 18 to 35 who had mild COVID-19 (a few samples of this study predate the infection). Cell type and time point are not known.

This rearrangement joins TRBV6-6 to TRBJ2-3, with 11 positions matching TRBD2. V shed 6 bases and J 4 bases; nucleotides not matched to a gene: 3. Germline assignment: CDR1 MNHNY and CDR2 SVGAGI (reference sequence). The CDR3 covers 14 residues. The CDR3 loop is CASRIAGGPDTQYF. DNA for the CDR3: TGTGCCAGCAGAATAGCGGGGGGGCCAGATACGCAGTATTTT.

CDR3 nucleotide sequence: TGCGCCAGCAGCCGCCGGACGGGAGCGGGGTTGACCACCGGGGAGCTGTTTTTT. It yields the protein CASSRRTGAGLTTGELFF. The chain combines TRBV4-1 with TRBJ2-2; 7 bases map to TRBD2. Trimming cost V 4 bases and J 4 bases; bases outside gene matches: 15. CDR3 length: 18 amino acids. Germline CDR1 is MGHRA and CDR2 is YSYEKL.